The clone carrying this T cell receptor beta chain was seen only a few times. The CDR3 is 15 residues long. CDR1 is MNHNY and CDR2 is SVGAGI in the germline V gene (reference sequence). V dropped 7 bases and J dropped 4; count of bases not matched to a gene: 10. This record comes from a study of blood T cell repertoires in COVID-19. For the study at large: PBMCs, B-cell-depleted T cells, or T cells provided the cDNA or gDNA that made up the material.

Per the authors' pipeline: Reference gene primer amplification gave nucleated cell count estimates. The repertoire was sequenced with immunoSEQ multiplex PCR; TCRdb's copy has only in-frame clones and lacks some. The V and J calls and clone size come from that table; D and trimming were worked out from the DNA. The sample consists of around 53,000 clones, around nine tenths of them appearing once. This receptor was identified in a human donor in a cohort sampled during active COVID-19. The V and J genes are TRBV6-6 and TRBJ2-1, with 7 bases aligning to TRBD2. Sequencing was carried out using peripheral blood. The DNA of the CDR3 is TGTGCCAGCACCTCGGTAGGACTAGGGTACAATGAGCAGTTCTTC. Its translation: CASTSVGLGYNEQFF.